The 25 T cell receptor beta chains below all came from one sample that was sequenced in a study of early stage breast cancer tumors. Data came from immunoSEQ multiplex PCR; TCRdb stores just in-frame clones and leaves some out. The sample shows 45,000 to 60,000 clones, about 89% of them seen only once. Sample: blood. The receptors originated from a person aged 70 to 85 with breast cancer.

This CDR3 reads CASSIGAKWFF. In DNA, the CDR3 is TGTGCCAGTAGTATAGGAGCGAAGTGGTTCTTC. The chain carries TRBV19 and TRBJ2-1; no clear D. CDR1 and CDR2 (germline): LNHDA, SQIVND (reference sequence). This CDR3 comprises 11 residues. V gave up 1 base and J gave up 15 bases, with 10 bases separating them.

The chain combines TRBV28 with TRBJ2-1; possible D gene TRBD2, 6 bases. V was trimmed by 3 bases and J by 2 bases, leaving 11 bases between them. The CDR3 extends over 15 amino acids. Germline CDR1 is MDHEN and CDR2 is SYDVKM. The CDR3 DNA reads TGTGCCAGCAGTTTGGCGGGACTGGCCTACAATGAGCAGTTCTTC. Amino acids: CASSLAGLAYNEQFF.

The count of this clone is one. This chain uses TRBV7-2 with TRBJ2-5; D remains unclear. Trimming removed 1 base at V and 2 bases at J, with 5 bases between. CDR1 is SGHTA and CDR2 is FQGNSA in the germline V gene. The CDR3 extends over 13 amino acids. The CDR3 DNA follows: TGTGCCAGCAGCTTAGAGCTGCAAGAGACCCAGTACTTC. This translates into CASSLELQETQYF.

This sequence joins TRBV6-6 and TRBJ1-2; no firm D call. Deletions cut 0 bases from V and 8 bases from J, with 16 bases between. Germline CDR1 is MNHNY and CDR2 is SVGAGI (reference sequence). This CDR3 comprises 15 residues. Written as DNA, the CDR3 is TGTGCCAGCAGTTACTCGACTACTGGCACCTGGGGCTACACCTTC. It specifies CASSYSTTGTWGYTF.

This chain joins TRBV30 and TRBJ1-1, with 10 bases lining up with TRBD1. The junction had 6 bases not matched to a gene; V was cut back by 5 bases and J by 3 bases. CDR1 and CDR2 (germline): GTSNPN, SVGIG (reference sequence). The length of the CDR3 is 14 residues. The CDR3 loop reads CAWDRQGADTEAFF. Here the CDR3 DNA reads TGTGCCTGGGATCGACAGGGGGCGGACACTGAAGCTTTCTTT.

Concerning this clone itself: The junction departs from the called germline gene at one end, perhaps through a read error. As DNA, the CDR3 is TGTGCTAGCAGCCCCACGGTGAGGTACGACCATAGTGAGCAGTTCTTC. Protein sequence: CASSPTVRYDHSEQFF. This chain uses TRBV7-7 with TRBJ2-1; D is unclear. Germline V lookup: CDR1 SSHAT, CDR2 FNYEAQ (reference sequence). The CDR3 is 16 residues long.

The chain links TRBV28 to TRBJ1-1; the D is unclear. V was cut by 8 bases and J by 0 bases, with 13 bases left in between. The CDR3 totals 14 residues. From germline, CDR1 is MDHEN and CDR2 SYDVKM. The CDR3 DNA reads TGTGCCAGCTACTACGACGGTATGAACACTGAAGCTTTCTTT. Protein: CASYYDGMNTEAFF.

The chain has TRBV30 and TRBJ2-5; 7 positions agree with TRBD2. Germline-derived CDR1 and CDR2 are GTSNPN and SVGIG (reference sequence). The CDR3 is 11 residues long. The trim removed 1 base at V and 7 bases at J, leaving 0 bases unmatched. In DNA form, the CDR3 reads TGTGCCTGGAGTGGGGGGGGGACCCAGTACTTC. Protein sequence: CAWSGGGTQYF.

The gene calls are TRBV6-6 and TRBJ2-7, with 7 positions matching TRBD2. Losses at the gene ends were 7 bases for V and 5 bases for J; bases not matched to a gene: 14. The CDR3 is 15 residues long. Germline-derived CDR1 and CDR2 are MNHNY and SVGAGI (reference sequence). Here the CDR3 DNA reads TGTGCCAGCACGTTGTCCAGCGGGAATCCCGACGAGCAGTACTTC. Its protein product is CASTLSSGNPDEQYF.

V usage is TRBV5-1 and J usage is TRBJ2-2; D is possibly TRBD1 (6 bases). Between the trimmed V and J ends, which lost 4 bases and 7 bases, there was a span of 17 bases. This CDR3 has 15 amino acids. Germline CDR1 is SGHRS and CDR2 is YFSETQ. The CDR3 region is CASSASGHEGGELFF. The CDR3 coding sequence is TGCGCCAGCAGCGCCTCGGGACACGAGGGCGGGGAGCTGTTTTTT.

The chain uses TRBV28 and TRBJ1-2, with 7 positions matching TRBD1. V was pared by 9 bases and J by 4 bases, with 2 bases of the junction left unmatched. Germline V gives CDR1 MDHEN, CDR2 SYDVKM. The CDR3 contains 11 residues. CDR3 DNA: TGTGCCAGTTACAGGGGCTATGGCTACACCTTC. It codes for CASYRGYGYTF.

The chain links TRBV9 to TRBJ2-5; D is unresolved. This CDR3 has 13 residues. V dropped 3 bases and J dropped 5 bases, with 11 bases sitting between them. Germline values: CDR1 SGDLS, CDR2 YYNGEE. The CDR3 region has the DNA TGTGCCAGCAGCGCCTATGGGCTGGAGACCCAGTACTTC. Protein sequence: CASSAYGLETQYF.

V usage is TRBV28 and J usage is TRBJ1-5, with D possibly being TRBD1 (5 bases). V lost 5 bases and J lost 4, with 12 bases in between. The CDR3 is 14 residues long. Germline values: CDR1 MDHEN, CDR2 SYDVKM. The CDR3 here is CASSRGHPNQPQHF. The CDR3 DNA reads TGTGCCAGCAGTAGAGGACATCCAAATCAGCCCCAGCATTTT.

The CDR3 sequence: CAISDGQGANYGYTF. The CDR3 DNA sequence: TGTGCCATCAGTGATGGACAGGGGGCTAACTATGGCTACACCTTC. The chain employs TRBV10-3 and TRBJ1-2; 10 bases are a match to TRBD1. The CDR3 contains 15 residues. Losses at the gene ends were 3 bases for V and 0 bases for J; bases not matched to a gene: 1. In germline, CDR1 is ENHRY, CDR2 SYGVKD.

The J gene is TRBJ2-2, the V gene TRBV19; D perhaps matches TRBD2 (6 bases). The CDR3 sequence is 15 residues long. Trimming pared 7 bases from V and 4 bases from J, leaving 16 bases between. Germline V gene sequence: CDR1 LNHDA, CDR2 SQIVND (reference sequence). The CDR3 DNA reads as TGTGCCAGTATTCCGGGCCGGAGGGGCACCGGGGAGCTGTTTTTT. It yields the protein CASIPGRRGTGELFF.

This chain joins TRBV6-6 and TRBJ1-3; 8 bases line up with TRBD1. CDR1 and CDR2 from the germline V gene are MNHNY and SVGAGI (reference sequence). This CDR3 is built from 13 residues. J lost 3 bases, V lost 10 bases, and 5 bases had no gene match. CDR3 in amino acids: CATDRGGGNTIYF. The CDR3 nucleotides read TGTGCCACCGACAGGGGTGGTGGAAACACCATATATTTT.

This chain joins TRBV30 and TRBJ1-2, with 7 bases aligning to TRBD1. With 3 bases clipped from V and 2 bases from J, the junction kept 3 bases outside the gene matches. There are 13 residues in the CDR3. Germline V gene sequence: CDR1 GTSNPN, CDR2 SVGIG (reference sequence). The CDR3 sequence is CAWSLQGNYGYTF. The CDR3 bases are TGTGCCTGGAGCCTACAGGGGAACTATGGCTACACCTTC.

The J gene is TRBJ2-1, the V gene TRBV9; 7 bases map to TRBD2. Trimming removed 3 bases from V and 5 bases from J; junction bases left unmatched: 17. The CDR3 loop spans 18 amino acids. Germline V CDR1 and CDR2: SGDLS, YYNGEE. The CDR3 DNA sequence: TGTGCCAGCAGCGCTTCCCTTCGCGCGGGAGAACACGACAATGAGCAGTTCTTC. It specifies CASSASLRAGEHDNEQFF.

V and J are TRBV7-2 and TRBJ1-2, with 10 nucleotides matching TRBD1. J gave up 7 bases and V 5 bases, and 10 bases lay outside the gene matches. The CDR3 spans 15 residues. From germline, CDR1 is SGHTA and CDR2 FQGNSA. In nucleotides, the CDR3 is TGTGCCAGCAGCCTATTGGGGGACAGGGGTGGTGGCTACACCTTC. It encodes CASSLLGDRGGGYTF.

The chain employs TRBV11-2 and TRBJ2-7, with D tentatively TRBD1 (6 bases). This CDR3 is built from 13 residues. Germline CDR1 is SGHAT and CDR2 is FQNNGV. V dropped 3 bases and J dropped 6 bases, with 12 bases sitting between them. The CDR3 DNA reads as TGTGCCAGCAGCTTCTACGGGACACCCGAGCAGTACTTC. It specifies CASSFYGTPEQYF. Full variable domain (remainder filled in from reference TRBV11-2 and TRBJ2-7): EAGVAQSPRYKIIEKRQSVAFWCNPISGHATLYWYQQILGQGPKLLIQFQNNGVVDDSQLPKDRFSAERLKGVDSTLKIQPAKLEDSAVYLCASSFYGTPEQYFGPGTRLTVT.

V is TRBV19 and J is TRBJ2-6; 9 positions match TRBD1. The CDR3 length is 18 residues. Germline V gene data show CDR1 as LNHDA and CDR2 as SQIVND (reference sequence). The V gene end was trimmed by 3 bases and the J gene end by 2 bases; junction bases not matched to a gene: 8. The CDR3 loop reads CASSIQGTGPPGANVLTF. In DNA form, the CDR3 reads TGTGCCAGTAGTATTCAGGGGACAGGGCCCCCTGGGGCCAACGTCCTGACTTTC.

This clone appeared a single time. V gene TRBV11-1 combines with J gene TRBJ1-6, with D tentatively TRBD1 (6 bases). V shed 4 bases and J shed 9 bases, with 16 bases lying between them. Looked up from germline, CDR1 is SGHAT and CDR2 is FQDESV (reference sequence). This CDR3 has 15 amino acids. The CDR3 region has the DNA TGTGCCAGCAGCTGGTACAGGGAAGGCGGTTCACCCCTCCACTTT. Residues: CASSWYREGGSPLHF.

This clone was observed a single time. The genes are TRBV7-2 and TRBJ2-7, with TRBD2 matching over 10 bases. Trimming at V came to 5 bases and at J to 7 bases, leaving 5 bases not matched to a gene. CDR1 is SGHTA, CDR2 FQGNSA, per germline. CDR3 length: 13 amino acids. The CDR3 coding sequence is TGTGCCAGCAGCCCCAAGCGGGAGGGGGAGCAGTACTTC. Translated: CASSPKREGEQYF.

This clone was detected once. The rearrangement links TRBV5-4 to TRBJ2-5; the match to TRBD2 covers 7 bases. With 2 bases clipped from V and 5 bases from J, the junction kept 9 bases outside the gene matches. The V gene's germline CDR1 is SGHNT and CDR2 YYREEE (reference sequence). There are 15 residues in the CDR3. CDR3 residues: CASSFGRGERETQYF. CDR3 bases: TGTGCCAGCAGCTTCGGTCGGGGGGAAAGGGAGACCCAGTACTTC.

The J gene is TRBJ2-1, the V gene TRBV19, with D unresolved. The CDR3 spans 14 residues. The V end was cut by 5 bases, the J end by 0 bases, with 8 bases between. The germline CDR1 and CDR2 sequences are LNHDA and SQIVND (reference sequence). The CDR3 sequence: CASSFLASYNEQFF. In nucleotides, the CDR3 is TGTGCCAGTAGTTTTTTAGCCTCCTACAATGAGCAGTTCTTC.